This paragraph reports one T cell receptor (beta chain). This specimen belongs to a study of T-cell reconstitution after alpha-beta-depleted transplantation in children. Unique molecular identifiers were incorporated into the prepared TCRbeta library. TCRdb reprocessed the PCR reads via MiXCR and lists one record per CDR3 protein. The sample holds hundreds of thousands of distinct CDR3 sequences, about a sixth seen once. This CDR3 has 10 amino acids. V lost 6 bases and J 6 bases, leaving 7 bases between the germline ends. Germline CDR1 is SQVTM and CDR2 is ANQGSEA. This rearrangement joins TRBV29-1 to TRBJ2-3; D unresolved. This specimen was PBMCs from the stem cell graft donor, taken from the stem cell graft. This TCR was recovered from a human donor who donated a stem cell graft to a child with acute lymphoblastic leukemia. The CDR3 region is CSVTRDTQYF. In DNA, the CDR3 is TGCAGCGTGACCAGGGATACGCAGTATTTT.